This T cell receptor (beta chain) derives from a study of shared clonotypes between healthy human individuals. The CDR3 spans 14 residues. V was cut by 3 bases and J by 5 bases, with 14 bases left in between. CDR1 MNHEY and CDR2 SMNVEV come from the germline V gene (reference sequence). Study outcomes and limitations: Shared clonotypes: about 4.6% naive CD4, 3% to 3.5% naive CD8, about 2.5% memory CD4, approximately 0.37% memory CD8. Estimated richness values were generally larger in naive subsets than in memory subsets.

This clone was seen just once. Its matching antigen is unknown. Naive CD8 cells comprised CD45RO-negative, CCR7-positively selected cells, excluding terminally differentiated effector memory CD45RA+ cells. Clones were read by immunoSEQ multiplex PCR, and TCRdb kept only the in-frame ones, dropping some. The top ten clones hold 0.11% of a sample with about 590,000 clones, around 95% of them seen once. The receptor comes from a woman younger than 45 in good health. The sequenced material came from naive CD8+ T cells sorted from blood. The rearrangement uses TRBV27 and TRBJ2-7, with D perhaps assigned TRBD1 or TRBD2 (6 bases each). For the CDR3, the DNA is TGTGCCAGCAGTTTGGAGGGGGGAACAAACGAGCAGTACTTC. Translating it yields CASSLEGGTNEQYF.